Described below is a single T cell receptor beta chain sequence and its context. Its target is unknown. The data were obtained in a study of shared clonotypes between healthy human individuals. The assay ran at deep level. Data came from immunoSEQ multiplex PCR; TCRdb stores just in-frame clones and leaves some out. The sample holds approximately 1,500,000 clones, roughly 96% seen once. Overall study findings and caveats: A generally larger estimated richness was seen in naive subsets than in memory subsets. Blood alone was sampled, and tissue repertoires likely differ.

The sample consisted of naive CD4+ T cells sorted from blood. Regarding subset: CD45RA+ positively selected. This TCR came from a man in his thirties or forties in good health.

The DNA for the CDR3 is TGTGCCAGCAGTTCCTTGCGGGGTATCACCGGGGAGCTGTTTTTT. Encoded protein: CASSSLRGITGELFF. The J gene is TRBJ2-2, the V gene TRBV6-5, with D tentatively TRBD2 (6 bases). Trimming shortened V by 4 bases and J by 4 bases, and 13 bases separated the two germline ends. Germline loops: CDR1 MNHEY, CDR2 SVGAGI. The CDR3 has 15 residues.